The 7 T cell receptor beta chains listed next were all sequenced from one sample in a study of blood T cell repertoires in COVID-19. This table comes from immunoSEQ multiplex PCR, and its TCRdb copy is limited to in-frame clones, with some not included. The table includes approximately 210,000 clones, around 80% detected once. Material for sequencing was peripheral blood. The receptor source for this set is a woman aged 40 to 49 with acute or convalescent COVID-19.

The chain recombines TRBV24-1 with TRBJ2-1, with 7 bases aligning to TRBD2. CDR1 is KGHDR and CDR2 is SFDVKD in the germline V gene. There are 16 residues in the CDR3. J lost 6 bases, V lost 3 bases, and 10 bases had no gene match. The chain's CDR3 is CATSDPRTSLLNEQFF. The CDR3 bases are TGTGCCACCAGTGATCCACGGACTAGTCTCCTCAATGAGCAGTTCTTC.

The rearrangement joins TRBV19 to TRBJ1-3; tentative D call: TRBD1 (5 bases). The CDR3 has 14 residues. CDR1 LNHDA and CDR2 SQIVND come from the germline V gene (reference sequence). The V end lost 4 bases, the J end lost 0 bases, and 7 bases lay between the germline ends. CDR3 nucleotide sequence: TGTGCCAGTAGTACGGACACCTCTGGAAACACCATATATTTT. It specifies CASSTDTSGNTIYF.

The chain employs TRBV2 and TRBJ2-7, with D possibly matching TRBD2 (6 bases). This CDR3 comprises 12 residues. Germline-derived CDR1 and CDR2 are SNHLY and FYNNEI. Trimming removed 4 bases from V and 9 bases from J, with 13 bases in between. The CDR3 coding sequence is TGTGCCAGCAGTGTTATTATGGGGGGGCAGTACTTC. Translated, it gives CASSVIMGGQYF.

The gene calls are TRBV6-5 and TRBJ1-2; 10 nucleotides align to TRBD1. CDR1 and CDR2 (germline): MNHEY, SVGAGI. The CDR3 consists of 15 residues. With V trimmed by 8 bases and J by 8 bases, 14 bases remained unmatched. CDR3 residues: CASVRDRGSDRGYTF. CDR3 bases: TGTGCCAGCGTCCGGGACAGGGGTTCAGATCGGGGCTACACCTTC.

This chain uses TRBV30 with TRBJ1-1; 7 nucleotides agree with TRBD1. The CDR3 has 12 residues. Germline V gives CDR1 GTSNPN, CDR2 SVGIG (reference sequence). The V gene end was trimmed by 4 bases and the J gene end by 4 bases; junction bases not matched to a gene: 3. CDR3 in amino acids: CAWNYRGTEAFF. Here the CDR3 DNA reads TGTGCCTGGAACTACAGGGGCACTGAAGCTTTCTTT. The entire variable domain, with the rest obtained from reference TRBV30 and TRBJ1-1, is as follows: SQTIHQWPATLVQPVGSPLSLECTVEGTSNPNLYWYRQAAGRGLQLLFYSVGIGQISSEVPQNLSASRPQDRQFILSSKKLLLSDSGFYLCAWNYRGTEAFFGQGTRLTVV.

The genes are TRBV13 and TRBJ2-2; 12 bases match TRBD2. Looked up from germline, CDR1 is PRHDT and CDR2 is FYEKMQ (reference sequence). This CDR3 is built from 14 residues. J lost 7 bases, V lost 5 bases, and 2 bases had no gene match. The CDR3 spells CASSASGRGGELFF. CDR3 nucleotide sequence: TGTGCCAGCAGCGCTAGCGGGAGGGGCGGGGAGCTGTTTTTT. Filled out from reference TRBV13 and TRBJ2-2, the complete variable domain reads AAGVIQSPRHLIKEKRETATLKCYPIPRHDTVYWYQQGPGQDPQFLISFYEKMQSDKGSIPDRFSAQQFSDYHSELNMSSLELGDSALYFCASSASGRGGELFFGEGSRLTVL.

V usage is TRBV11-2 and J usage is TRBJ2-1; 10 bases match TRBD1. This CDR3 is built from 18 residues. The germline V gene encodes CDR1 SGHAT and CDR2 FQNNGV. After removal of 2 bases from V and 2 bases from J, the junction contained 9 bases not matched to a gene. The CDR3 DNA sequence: TGTGCCAGCAGCTTAAGGCTTTCGACAGGGGGCGCCTACAATGAGCAGTTCTTC. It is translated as CASSLRLSTGGAYNEQFF.